This T cell receptor beta chain appears in the sequencing data of a study of blood T cell repertoires in COVID-19. Study background: The samples span acute and convalescent COVID-19 from the United States, Italy and Spain.

Seattle-derived patients entered the study during active infection and were followed longitudinally. Original processing methods: Nucleated cell counts were estimated from reference gene primer amplification. The repertoire was sequenced with immunoSEQ multiplex PCR; TCRdb's copy has only in-frame clones and lacks some. For V, J and clone size, that table is used; D and trimming come from the DNA. The table records just over 250,000 clones, approximately 88% of them present only once. The sequence was collected from a woman in her seventies with COVID-19, enrolled during active disease. The source material was peripheral blood.

In DNA form, the CDR3 reads TGTGCCAGCAGGGGGGGGCCAAACAATGAGCAGTTCTTC. It encodes CASRGGPNNEQFF. This chain links TRBV21-1 with TRBJ2-1; TRBD2 is taken as the D call from the table, unchecked against the DNA. TRBV21-1 is a pseudogene segment. The CDR3 consists of 13 residues.